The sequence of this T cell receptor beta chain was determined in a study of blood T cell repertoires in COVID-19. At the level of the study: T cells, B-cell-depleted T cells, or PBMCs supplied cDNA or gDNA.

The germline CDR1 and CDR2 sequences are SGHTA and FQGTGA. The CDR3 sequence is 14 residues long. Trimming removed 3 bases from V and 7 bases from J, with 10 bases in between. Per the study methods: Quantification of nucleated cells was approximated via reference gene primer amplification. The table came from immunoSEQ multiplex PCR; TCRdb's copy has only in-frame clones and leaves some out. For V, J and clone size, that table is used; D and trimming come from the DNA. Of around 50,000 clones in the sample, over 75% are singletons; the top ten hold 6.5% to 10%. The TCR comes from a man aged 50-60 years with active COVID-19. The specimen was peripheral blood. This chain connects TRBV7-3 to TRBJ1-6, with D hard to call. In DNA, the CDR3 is TGTGCCAGCAGCTTCGGTGCGAGCAATTCACCCCTCCACTTT. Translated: CASSFGASNSPLHF. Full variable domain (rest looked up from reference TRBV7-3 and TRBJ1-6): GAGVSQTPSNKVTEKGKYVELRCDPISGHTALYWYRQSLGQGPEFLIYFQGTGAADDSGLPNDRFFAVRPEGSVSTLKIQRTERGDSAVYLCASSFGASNSPLHFGNGTRLTVT.